A selection of T cell receptor beta chains follows, all from one sample in a study of patients and donors after allogeneic stem cell transplantation. One entry per CDR3 protein results from TCRdb running MiXCR on the RT-PCR reads. The sample holds approximately 200,000 distinct CDR3 sequences, about 38% seen once. The sequenced sample consisted of blood, either unsorted or a sorted T cell fraction (not recorded which). The receptors come from a human donor who was either an allogeneic HSCT recipient or a stem cell or donor lymphocyte infusion donor (not recorded which). It is not recorded whose cells these are; they may come from a transplant donor. Each CDR3 is given with its conserved first and last residue. A D gene is named only where the DNA matches it firmly. The size of a clone is reported for some rows only, either as once, few or many, or as a class for expanded clones.

j_call | d_call | clone_size | cdr3_length | v_call | cdr3_nt | cdr3_aa
TRBJ1-2 | TRBD1 | NA | 15 | TRBV18 | TGTGCCAGCTCACCACTCGGGGACAGGGGCTATGGCTACACCTTC | CASSPLGDRGYGYTF
TRBJ2-5 | TRBD1 | NA | 15 | TRBV24-1 | TGTGCCACCAGTGACCGACGGACAGGGGGGGAGACCCAGTACTTC | CATSDRRTGGETQYF
TRBJ2-1 | NA | NA | 12 | TRBV28 | TGTGCCAGCAGTTTGTATGACAATGAGCAGTTCTTC | CASSLYDNEQFF
TRBJ2-1 | NA | NA | 14 | TRBV6-1 | TGTGCCAGCAGTGAAGTGGGTCGATACAATGAGCAGTTCTTC | CASSEVGRYNEQFF
TRBJ2-6 | NA | NA | 17 | TRBV12-3/TRBV12-4 | TGTGCCAGCAGTTTCAGCTATCGAACCTCTGGGGCCAACGTCCTGACTTTC | CASSFSYRTSGANVLTF
TRBJ1-1 | TRBD1 | few | 15 | TRBV4-1 | TGCGCCAGCAGCCCTACGGGACAGAGAGTGGGGGAAGCTTTCTTT | CASSPTGQRVGEAFF
TRBJ1-2 | TRBD1 | NA | 12 | TRBV24-1 | TGTGCCACCACAGGGGGCTACTATGGCTACACCTTC | CATTGGYYGYTF
TRBJ2-2 | NA | many | 15 | TRBV29-1 | TGCAGCGTGGGGGACATTAGCCAGAACACCGGGGAGCTGTTTTTT | CSVGDISQNTGELFF
TRBJ2-7 | NA | NA | 13 | TRBV27 | TGTGCCAGCAGTACAACAGGGTCCTACGAGCAGTACTTC | CASSTTGSYEQYF
TRBJ1-6 | NA | NA | 12 | TRBV20-1 | TGCAGTGCTTCAGGGTCAGATTCACCCCTCCACTTT | CSASGSDSPLHF
TRBJ2-7 | NA | NA | 14 | TRBV2 | TGTGCCAGCACAATTCAGGGGCCCCGCTACGAGCAGTACTTC | CASTIQGPRYEQYF
TRBJ1-1 | TRBD1 | once | 14 | TRBV6-2/TRBV6-3 | TGTGCCAGCAGTGGAACAGGGGTTGGCACTGAAGCTTTCTTT | CASSGTGVGTEAFF
TRBJ1-5 | NA | few | 15 | TRBV4-1 | TGCGCCAGCAGCCAAGGTGAGGTTGGCAATCAGCCCCAGCATTTT | CASSQGEVGNQPQHF
TRBJ1-2 | TRBD1 | NA | 12 | TRBV29-1 | TGCAGCGTGCCCGGGACAGGGGCCGGCTACACCTTC | CSVPGTGAGYTF
TRBJ1-5 | TRBD1 | NA | 14 | TRBV29-1 | TGCAGCGTTAGAACAGGGGCGAATAATCAGCCCCAGCATTTT | CSVRTGANNQPQHF
TRBJ1-4 | NA | NA | 15 | TRBV10-3 | TGTGCCATCAGTGAGAGTGGGCCATCAAGTGAAAAACTGTTTTTT | CAISESGPSSEKLFF
TRBJ1-2 | NA | few | 15 | TRBV7-3 | TGTGCCAGCAGCTTATACGGGACACAGAACTATGGCTACACCTTC | CASSLYGTQNYGYTF
TRBJ1-4 | NA | few | 15 | TRBV12-3/TRBV12-4 | TGTGCCAGCAGTTTGGACGGGACAACTAATGAAAAACTGTTTTTT | CASSLDGTTNEKLFF
TRBJ2-7 | TRBD1 | few | 14 | TRBV5-1 | TGCGCCAGCAGCTTGGAGCAGGGGGCCTACGAGCAGTACTTC | CASSLEQGAYEQYF
TRBJ2-5 | TRBD1 | NA | 13 | TRBV12-3/TRBV12-4 | TGTGCCAGCAGTTTATGGACAGGGGAGACCCAGTACTTC | CASSLWTGETQYF
TRBJ2-2 | NA | NA | 13 | TRBV5-1 | TGCGCCAGCAGCTCCGCAGGTGGCGGGGAGCTGTTTTTT | CASSSAGGGELFF
TRBJ1-1 | NA | NA | 15 | TRBV2 | TGTGCCAGCAGTGACGAGGGGCAGTTGAACACTGAAGCTTTCTTT | CASSDEGQLNTEAFF
TRBJ1-1 | TRBD1 | few | 13 | TRBV12-3/TRBV12-4 | TGTGCCAGCAGCATCCAGACACAGGGGGAAGCTTTCTTT | CASSIQTQGEAFF
TRBJ2-5 | NA | NA | 12 | TRBV5-1 | TGCGCCAGCAGCGGGTCCAGTCAGACCCAGTACTTC | CASSGSSQTQYF
TRBJ1-5 | NA | NA | 14 | TRBV10-3 | TGTGCCTCCAGACGGGGGGAGGACAATCAGCCCCAGCATTTT | CASRRGEDNQPQHF
TRBJ2-1 | TRBD2 | few | 19 | TRBV4-2 | TGTGCCAGCAGCCAAGATGCTAGCGGGGGCTTTAGCTCCTACAATGAGCAGTTCTTC | CASSQDASGGFSSYNEQFF
TRBJ1-3 | NA | NA | 16 | TRBV20-1 | TGCAGTGCTAGCCCCATTACCGGCCGGGCTGGAAACACCATATATTTT | CSASPITGRAGNTIYF
TRBJ2-7 | TRBD2 | once | 13 | TRBV20-1 | TGCAGTTTCACCGGGACTAGTTACTACGAGCAGTACTTC | CSFTGTSYYEQYF
TRBJ1-1 | NA | NA | 13 | TRBV7-2 | TGTGCCAGCAGGAACAGCCTGAACACTGAAGCTTTCTTT | CASRNSLNTEAFF
TRBJ1-2 | TRBD1 | few | 14 | TRBV12-3/TRBV12-4 | TGTGCCAGCAGTCGGGACAGGGATCACTATGGCTACACCTTC | CASSRDRDHYGYTF
TRBJ1-1 | NA | few | 14 | TRBV6-1 | TGTGCCAGCAGTAAGGCCAGGGTAGGGACTGAAGCTTTCTTT | CASSKARVGTEAFF
TRBJ1-5 | NA | NA | 16 | TRBV9 | TGTGCCAGCAGCGTAGCCAGGGGCCGCGGCAATCAGCCCCAGCATTTT | CASSVARGRGNQPQHF
TRBJ2-1 | NA | NA | 12 | TRBV11-3 | TGTGCCAGCAGCTTAGGGTTCGGGGAGCAGTTCTTC | CASSLGFGEQFF
TRBJ1-2 | NA | once | 15 | TRBV5-1 | TGCGCCAGCAGCTTGGACGGGACCTCCGGGGGTGGCTACACCTTC | CASSLDGTSGGGYTF
TRBJ2-1 | NA | NA | 16 | TRBV13 | TGTGCCAGCAGCTTAGGCTCCCCGGGACTTTACAATGAGCAGTTCTTC | CASSLGSPGLYNEQFF
TRBJ1-6 | NA | few | 14 | TRBV10-3 | TGTGCCATCAGTGAAGGAGTTTCAAATTCACCCCTCCACTTT | CAISEGVSNSPLHF
TRBJ2-1 | NA | NA | 14 | TRBV27 | TGTGCCAGCAGTTTAACCAGCTCCTACAATGAGCAGTTCTTC | CASSLTSSYNEQFF
TRBJ1-6 | NA | NA | 13 | TRBV5-6 | TGTGCCAGCAGCTTGGCGGCAGCGGGAACCCTCCACTTT | CASSLAAAGTLHF
TRBJ2-2 | NA | NA | 16 | TRBV7-9 | TGTGCCAGCAGCTCAGGCCCGCAACTATCCACCGGGGAGCTGTTTTTT | CASSSGPQLSTGELFF
TRBJ2-7 | TRBD2 | NA | 15 | TRBV5-1 | TGCGCCAGCAGCTTGGAAATAGCGGGGGCCTACGAGCAGTACTTC | CASSLEIAGAYEQYF
TRBJ2-2 | NA | NA | 15 | TRBV6-6 | TGTGCCAGCAGAAAAGGTGATTTTGGCACCGGGGAGCTGTTTTTT | CASRKGDFGTGELFF
TRBJ2-5 | NA | few | 12 | TRBV10-3 | TGTGCCATCAGTGCAGGTAGCGAGACCCAGTACTTC | CAISAGSETQYF
TRBJ2-1 | NA | NA | 13 | TRBV7-3 | TGTGCCAGCAGCATGACTAGAAGCAATGAGCAGTTCTTC | CASSMTRSNEQFF
TRBJ1-4 | TRBD1 | NA | 16 | TRBV4-1 | TGCGCCAGCAGCCAAGATCTCCGACAGGGCGGTGGAAAACTGTTTTTT | CASSQDLRQGGGKLFF
TRBJ2-7 | NA | NA | 14 | TRBV12-3/TRBV12-4 | TGTGCCAGCACCCTCGAGGGGGATACCTACGAGCAGTACTTC | CASTLEGDTYEQYF
TRBJ2-1 | NA | NA | 15 | TRBV6-5 | TGTGCCAACCAGAAAGGACAGCTGGACTGGGATGAGCAGTTCTTC | CANQKGQLDWDEQFF
TRBJ1-1 | NA | NA | 14 | TRBV5-1 | TGCGCCAGCAACACACAGGGTTTTGACACTGAAGCTTTCTTT | CASNTQGFDTEAFF